Reported below is one T cell receptor beta chain. This entry comes from a study of blood T cell repertoires in COVID-19. About the study: Samples representing acute and convalescent COVID-19 were sourced from the United States, Italy and Spain. Sources were T cells, B-cell-depleted T cells, or PBMCs; the material itself was cDNA or gDNA.

Authors' data handling: Reference gene primer amplification yielded estimated nucleated cell counts. The data were produced by immunoSEQ multiplex PCR, yet TCRdb's version contains in-frame clones alone and is incomplete. The V and J calls and clone size are taken from that table; D and trimming were inferred from the DNA. The data contain about 270,000 clones, under 90% of them singletons. The V segment lost 7 bases and the J segment 0 bases; nucleotides outside the gene matches: 3. This CDR3 comprises 13 residues. The V gene's germline CDR1 is SQVTM and CDR2 ANQGSEA. The gene calls are TRBV29-1 and TRBJ1-1; 9 positions match TRBD1. The source material was peripheral blood. The clonotype originates from a woman between 45 and 60 years old who had recovered from COVID-19. The CDR3 DNA reads as TGCAGCGCCGGACAGGGGATGAACACTGAAGCTTTCTTT. It codes for CSAGQGMNTEAFF. The full variable domain, with the rest looked up from reference TRBV29-1 and TRBJ1-1, is SAVISQKPSRDICQRGTSLTIQCQVDSQVTMMFWYRQQPGQSLTLIATANQGSEATYESGFVIDKFPISRPNLTFSTLTVSNMSPEDSSIYLCSAGQGMNTEAFFGQGTRLTVV.